These T cell receptor beta chains were read from a single sample in a study of cytomegalovirus exposure and HLA in healthy donors. Sequenced by immunoSEQ multiplex PCR; TCRdb stores in-frame clones only, minus some. The top ten clones hold around a tenth of a sample with fewer than 200,000 clones, 80% of them seen once. Material for sequencing was PBMCs. The origin of the receptors is a man aged 18 to 30 in good health and CMV-seropositive. CDR3s include the opening cysteine and the closing phenylalanine or tryptophan. A D gene is named only where the DNA matches it firmly. Not all rows give a size; the values are once, few, many and, for expanded clones, a class.

clone_size: once
j_call: TRBJ2-7
v_call: TRBV9
d_call: TRBD2
cdr3_nt: TGTGCCAGCAGCGCGTCGACTAGCGGGAGCTCCGAGCAGTACTTC
cdr3_aa: CASSASTSGSSEQYF

clone_size: NA
j_call: TRBJ1-2
v_call: TRBV30
d_call: NA
cdr3_nt: TGTGCCTGGAGTGCGGGTCGGGGCTACACCTTC
cdr3_aa: CAWSAGRGYTF

clone_size: NA
j_call: TRBJ2-5
v_call: TRBV10-3
d_call: NA
cdr3_nt: TGTGCCATCAGGGCTGATAGGGGCGCCGAGACCCAGTACTTC
cdr3_aa: CAIRADRGAETQYF

clone_size: once
j_call: TRBJ1-5
v_call: TRBV12-2
d_call: NA
cdr3_nt: TGTGCAAGTCGCCGTAATCAGCCCCAGCATTTT
cdr3_aa: CASRRNQPQHF

clone_size: once
j_call: TRBJ1-6
v_call: TRBV2
d_call: NA
cdr3_nt: TGTGCCAGCATCGATGGGCCCTCTTCACCCCTCCACTTT
cdr3_aa: CASIDGPSSPLHF

clone_size: NA
j_call: TRBJ1-5
v_call: TRBV4-3
d_call: TRBD1
cdr3_nt: TGCGCCAGCAGCGGCGGGACAGGGATCGGTCAGCCCCAGCATTTT
cdr3_aa: CASSGGTGIGQPQHF

clone_size: NA
j_call: TRBJ2-7
v_call: TRBV2
d_call: TRBD1
cdr3_nt: TGTGCCAGCAGTGAATTCTGGGACAGGCTCTACGAGCAGTACTTC
cdr3_aa: CASSEFWDRLYEQYF

clone_size: NA
j_call: TRBJ2-6
v_call: TRBV30
d_call: NA
cdr3_nt: TGTGCCTGGAGTGTTGATGGGTATGGGGCCAACGGCCTGACTTTC
cdr3_aa: CAWSVDGYGANGLTF

clone_size: NA
j_call: TRBJ2-1
v_call: TRBV4-3
d_call: NA
cdr3_nt: TGCGCCAGCAGCCAAGTTATTTCTGGGGGGGGGCGGAATGAGCAGTTCTTC
cdr3_aa: CASSQVISGGGRNEQFF

clone_size: once
j_call: TRBJ2-6
v_call: TRBV15
d_call: NA
cdr3_nt: TGTGCCACCAGCAGACAGGGTGGATCTGGGGCCAACGTCCTGACTTTC
cdr3_aa: CATSRQGGSGANVLTF

clone_size: NA
j_call: TRBJ1-6
v_call: TRBV5-3
d_call: NA
cdr3_nt: TGTGCCAGAAGCCCAGGGAGAGAGGGACAATGGAAACCCCTCCACTTT
cdr3_aa: CARSPGREGQWKPLHF

clone_size: NA
j_call: TRBJ1-3
v_call: TRBV7-2
d_call: NA
cdr3_nt: TGTGCCAGCAGCGAACAGGGTGTAGAGGGGTACACCATATATTTT
cdr3_aa: CASSEQGVEGYTIYF

clone_size: few
j_call: TRBJ2-1
v_call: TRBV6-5
d_call: TRBD2
cdr3_nt: TGTGCCAGCGGAGTAGCGGGAAGGAATGAGCAGTTCTTC
cdr3_aa: CASGVAGRNEQFF

clone_size: NA
j_call: TRBJ2-3
v_call: TRBV5-8
d_call: TRBD2
cdr3_nt: TGTGCCAGCAGCTTGTCCGTAGCGGGGTCGGGAGATACGCAGTATTTT
cdr3_aa: CASSLSVAGSGDTQYF

clone_size: NA
j_call: TRBJ2-7
v_call: TRBV19
d_call: TRBD1
cdr3_nt: TGTGCCAGTAGTACGTCCGGGACAGATTTCTCCTACGAGCAGTACTTC
cdr3_aa: CASSTSGTDFSYEQYF

clone_size: once
j_call: TRBJ1-1
v_call: TRBV18
d_call: NA
cdr3_nt: TGTGCCAGCTCAACAGGTGGGCGTGTCGCCGCGAACACTGAAGCTTTCTTT
cdr3_aa: CASSTGGRVAANTEAFF

clone_size: NA
j_call: TRBJ2-2
v_call: TRBV11-2
d_call: NA
cdr3_nt: TGTGCCAGCAGCGGCGGGACTCCACCGAACACCGGGGAGCTGTTTTTT
cdr3_aa: CASSGGTPPNTGELFF

clone_size: NA
j_call: TRBJ2-3
v_call: TRBV7-9
d_call: TRBD2
cdr3_nt: TGTGCCAGCAGCTTAAACAGCGGGGGGAGCACAGATACGCAGTATTTT
cdr3_aa: CASSLNSGGSTDTQYF

clone_size: NA
j_call: TRBJ2-5
v_call: TRBV5-4
d_call: TRBD1
cdr3_nt: TGTGCCAGCAGGGGGGACAGGGGGCTTGAGACCCAGTACTTC
cdr3_aa: CASRGDRGLETQYF

clone_size: NA
j_call: TRBJ2-1
v_call: TRBV6-1
d_call: TRBD2
cdr3_nt: TGTGCCAGCAGTGATGGTACTAGCGTAAACAATGAGCAGTTCTTC
cdr3_aa: CASSDGTSVNNEQFF

clone_size: NA
j_call: TRBJ2-1
v_call: TRBV7-9
d_call: NA
cdr3_nt: TGTGCCAGCAGCTTAGTGGGCGGGGTCTACAATGAGCAGTTCTTC
cdr3_aa: CASSLVGGVYNEQFF

clone_size: NA
j_call: TRBJ2-7
v_call: TRBV29-1
d_call: TRBD1
cdr3_nt: TGCAGCGTGGGGACAGGGGGACCCGAGCAGTACTTC
cdr3_aa: CSVGTGGPEQYF

clone_size: NA
j_call: TRBJ1-4
v_call: TRBV5-4
d_call: NA
cdr3_nt: TGTGCCAGCAGCTCGGGGCAGGGGTCAACTAATGAAAAACTGTTTTTT
cdr3_aa: CASSSGQGSTNEKLFF

clone_size: NA
j_call: TRBJ1-5
v_call: TRBV6-6
d_call: NA
cdr3_nt: TGTGCCAGCAGTTTACTAGACCAAGCCAATCGGCCCCAGCATTTT
cdr3_aa: CASSLLDQANRPQHF

clone_size: NA
j_call: TRBJ1-3
v_call: TRBV30
d_call: NA
cdr3_nt: TGTGCCTGTTTAGGAGACTCGTCGGGAAACACCATATATTTT
cdr3_aa: CACLGDSSGNTIYF

clone_size: NA
j_call: TRBJ1-6
v_call: TRBV7-9
d_call: TRBD1
cdr3_nt: TGTTCCAGCAGCTTAGGGGGCCCGTTTAATTCACCCCTCCACTTT
cdr3_aa: CSSSLGGPFNSPLHF

clone_size: few
j_call: TRBJ2-7
v_call: TRBV4-1
d_call: NA
cdr3_nt: TGCGCCAGCAGCCAAGCTCTAGTCCTCCCCGCCTACGAGCAGTACTTC
cdr3_aa: CASSQALVLPAYEQYF

clone_size: NA
j_call: TRBJ1-4
v_call: TRBV5-6
d_call: TRBD1
cdr3_nt: TGTGCCAGCAGCTTTCAGGGGGCGGTGGAAAAACTGTTTTTT
cdr3_aa: CASSFQGAVEKLFF

clone_size: NA
j_call: TRBJ1-5
v_call: TRBV6-5
d_call: TRBD1
cdr3_nt: TGTGCCAGCAAAGTAGACAGGGATAGCAATCAGCCCCAGCATTTT
cdr3_aa: CASKVDRDSNQPQHF

clone_size: NA
j_call: TRBJ2-1
v_call: TRBV9
d_call: TRBD2
cdr3_nt: TGTGCCAGCAGCGTAGGCGGGGGGACTAGCGGGAGAGATGAGCAGTTCTTC
cdr3_aa: CASSVGGGTSGRDEQFF

clone_size: NA
j_call: TRBJ2-3
v_call: TRBV9
d_call: TRBD2
cdr3_nt: TGTGCCAGCAGCGTTCGCGGGGGGCACACAGATACGCAGTATTTT
cdr3_aa: CASSVRGGHTDTQYF

clone_size: NA
j_call: TRBJ2-2
v_call: TRBV13
d_call: TRBD2
cdr3_nt: TGTGCCAGCAGCTTAGACGTGTGGGCAGGGACTAGCATCACCGGGGAGCTGTTTTTT
cdr3_aa: CASSLDVWAGTSITGELFF

clone_size: NA
j_call: TRBJ1-5
v_call: TRBV19
d_call: NA
cdr3_nt: TGTGCCAGTAGTATACAGGGCGATCAGCCCCAGCATTTT
cdr3_aa: CASSIQGDQPQHF

clone_size: few
j_call: TRBJ2-2
v_call: TRBV7-8
d_call: TRBD2
cdr3_nt: TGTGCCAGCAGCGGGGGACTAGCGGGAGATTTTGGCACCGGGGAGCTGTTTTTT
cdr3_aa: CASSGGLAGDFGTGELFF

clone_size: NA
j_call: TRBJ1-5
v_call: TRBV30
d_call: NA
cdr3_nt: TGTGCCTGGAGTATAAGAGGCACTAATCAGCCCCAGCATTTT
cdr3_aa: CAWSIRGTNQPQHF

clone_size: NA
j_call: TRBJ2-7
v_call: TRBV4-1
d_call: TRBD2
cdr3_nt: TGCGCCAGCAGCCTAAGGACTAGCGGGACGTACGAGCAGTACTTC
cdr3_aa: CASSLRTSGTYEQYF

clone_size: NA
j_call: TRBJ2-7
v_call: TRBV4-1
d_call: TRBD2
cdr3_nt: TGCGCCAGCAGCCAAGAGGGAGGGGCCTCCTACGAGCAGTACTTC
cdr3_aa: CASSQEGGASYEQYF

clone_size: NA
j_call: TRBJ1-1
v_call: TRBV5-8
d_call: NA
cdr3_nt: TGTGCCAGCAGCATATCGGTGAACACTGAAGCTTTCTTT
cdr3_aa: CASSISVNTEAFF

clone_size: NA
j_call: TRBJ1-1
v_call: TRBV7-8
d_call: NA
cdr3_nt: TGTGCCAGCAGCTCAGGGGCCGCTGAAGCTTTCTTT
cdr3_aa: CASSSGAAEAFF

clone_size: NA
j_call: TRBJ1-2
v_call: TRBV4-2
d_call: TRBD1
cdr3_nt: TGTGCCAGCAGCCAAGATGTTTGGGGACAGGGAGTTTATGGCTACACCTTC
cdr3_aa: CASSQDVWGQGVYGYTF

clone_size: few
j_call: TRBJ2-3
v_call: TRBV5-1
d_call: TRBD1
cdr3_nt: TGCGCCAGCAGCTTACAGGGGTTATCAACAGATACGCAGTATTTT
cdr3_aa: CASSLQGLSTDTQYF

clone_size: NA
j_call: TRBJ1-1
v_call: TRBV10-3
d_call: NA
cdr3_nt: TGTGCCATCAGTGAGTCCCGGGACATGAACACTGAAGCTTTCTTT
cdr3_aa: CAISESRDMNTEAFF

clone_size: NA
j_call: TRBJ2-3
v_call: TRBV30
d_call: TRBD2
cdr3_nt: TGTGCCTACGTAGCGGGAGCCGCAGATACGCAGTATTTT
cdr3_aa: CAYVAGAADTQYF

clone_size: NA
j_call: TRBJ1-1
v_call: TRBV7-9
d_call: NA
cdr3_nt: TGTTCCAGCAGCTTCCGGGGGGTAAGCTTCTTT
cdr3_aa: CSSSFRGVSFF

clone_size: NA
j_call: TRBJ2-3
v_call: TRBV7-9
d_call: TRBD2
cdr3_nt: TGTGCCAGCAGCTTAGACTTAAGGGAGGGAGGTACAGATACGCAGTATTTT
cdr3_aa: CASSLDLREGGTDTQYF

clone_size: NA
j_call: TRBJ2-7
v_call: TRBV7-2
d_call: TRBD1
cdr3_nt: TGTGCCAGCAGCGCCACAGGGGCTAAGAACGAGCAGTACTTC
cdr3_aa: CASSATGAKNEQYF

clone_size: few
j_call: TRBJ2-7
v_call: TRBV6-6
d_call: NA
cdr3_nt: TGTGCCAGCAGTTGGCAGGATAACTACGAGCAGTACTTC
cdr3_aa: CASSWQDNYEQYF

clone_size: once
j_call: TRBJ2-5
v_call: TRBV6-5
d_call: NA
cdr3_nt: TGTGCCAGCAGTGTGGAGCGAGGGGAGACCCAGTACTTC
cdr3_aa: CASSVERGETQYF

clone_size: NA
j_call: TRBJ1-2
v_call: TRBV2
d_call: NA
cdr3_nt: TGTGCCAGCAGCAGCGACTATGGCTACACCTTC
cdr3_aa: CASSSDYGYTF

clone_size: NA
j_call: TRBJ1-6
v_call: TRBV6-6
d_call: TRBD1
cdr3_nt: TGTGCCAGCAGCCTAGGACAGGCCCGTTATAATTCACCCCTCCACTTT
cdr3_aa: CASSLGQARYNSPLHF

clone_size: NA
j_call: TRBJ2-7
v_call: TRBV5-6
d_call: NA
cdr3_nt: TGTGCCAGCAGCTTGGGGGCGGGTCCCTACGAGCAGTACTTC
cdr3_aa: CASSLGAGPYEQYF

clone_size: NA
j_call: TRBJ2-4
v_call: TRBV7-9
d_call: NA
cdr3_nt: TGTGCCAGCAGCCACCCTACAGTAGCCAAAAACATTCAGTACTTC
cdr3_aa: CASSHPTVAKNIQYF

clone_size: NA
j_call: TRBJ2-7
v_call: TRBV9
d_call: NA
cdr3_nt: TGTGCCAGCAGCGTAGGGGCAGGTTACGAGCAGTACTTC
cdr3_aa: CASSVGAGYEQYF